Below, 8 T cell receptor beta chains from the same sample are listed, as sequenced in a study of shared clonotypes between healthy human individuals. Only in-frame clones appear in the TCRdb table, and some are missing; sequencing was by immunoSEQ multiplex PCR. The sample has some 1,400,000 clones, more than 95% seen once. Specimen: naive CD4+ T cells sorted from blood. Subset here: CD45RA+ positively selected. These receptor sequences come from a man aged 25-40 years in good health.

The chain links TRBV28 to TRBJ1-2, with 12 bases matching TRBD1. Trimming took 8 bases from V and 8 from J; bases not matched to a gene: 3. Germline values: CDR1 MDHEN, CDR2 SYDVKM. The CDR3 spans 12 residues. CDR3 nucleotide sequence: TGTGCCAGCGCCGGGACAGGGGGCGGCTACACCTTC. This gives the protein CASAGTGGGYTF.

This chain uses TRBV7-2 with TRBJ2-7; the match to TRBD1 covers 9 bases. V lost 1 base and J lost 3; bases outside the gene matches: 10. CDR3 length: 17 residues. CDR1 is SGHTA and CDR2 is FQGNSA in the germline V gene. The CDR3 region is CASSLVGAGTGSYEQYF. The CDR3 DNA reads TGTGCCAGCAGCTTAGTTGGGGCCGGGACAGGGAGCTACGAGCAGTACTTC.

The chain links TRBV18 to TRBJ2-7; 10 nucleotides line up with TRBD2. V shed 4 bases and J 6 bases; nucleotides not matched to a gene: 3. The CDR3 contains 13 residues. Germline CDR1 KGHSH, CDR2 LQKENI. The CDR3 DNA follows: TGTGCCAGCTCACGACTAGCGGGTGTCGAGCAGTACTTC. Translation: CASSRLAGVEQYF.

The genes are TRBV7-9 and TRBJ1-2; 7 bases are a match to TRBD1. Trimming removed 5 bases from V and 2 bases from J; junction bases left unmatched: 5. CDR3 length: 14 residues. CDR1 and CDR2 from the germline V gene are SEHNR and FQNEAQ (reference sequence). CDR3 nucleotide sequence: TGTGCCAGCAGCCGCGGGACAGTAAACTATGGCTACACCTTC. It encodes CASSRGTVNYGYTF.

The V and J genes are TRBV2 and TRBJ2-2, with D perhaps matching TRBD2 (5 bases). V gave up 8 bases and J gave up 3 bases, with 10 bases separating them. Germline assignment: CDR1 SNHLY and CDR2 FYNNEI. The CDR3 runs 13 residues. CDR3 in DNA: TGTGCCAGCCGAAGCGGATACACCGGGGAGCTGTTTTTT. Its translation: CASRSGYTGELFF. The complete variable domain, with remaining parts taken from reference TRBV2 and TRBJ2-2, reads EPEVTQTPSHQVTQMGQEVILRCVPISNHLYFYWYRQILGQKVEFLVSFYNNEISEKSEIFDDQFSVERPDGSNFTLKIRSTKLEDSAMYFCASRSGYTGELFFGEGSRLTVL.

Only one count was recorded for this clone. The genes are TRBV5-1 and TRBJ2-6, with 7 bases aligning to TRBD2. Germline V CDR1 and CDR2: SGHRS, YFSETQ. V gave up 1 base and J gave up 1 base; unmatched junction bases: 5. There are 17 residues in the CDR3. This chain's CDR3 is CASSLFSGQSGANVLTF. CDR3 DNA sequence: TGCGCCAGCAGCTTGTTTAGCGGGCAGTCTGGGGCCAACGTCCTGACTTTC.

This chain joins TRBV18 and TRBJ2-7; D is unclear. The ends were cut back, 0 bases at V and 7 bases at J, with 16 bases in the middle. Germline CDR1 reads KGHSH; CDR2 reads LQKENI. The CDR3 has 15 amino acids. Written as DNA, the CDR3 is TGTGCCAGCTCACCACCCCGGACGCACCTTTGGGAGCAGTACTTC. Residues: CASSPPRTHLWEQYF.

The rearrangement joins TRBV5-4 to TRBJ2-1; a weak D match, TRBD2 (6 bases). The V gene's germline CDR1 is SGHNT and CDR2 YYREEE (reference sequence). The ends were cut back, 0 bases at V and 6 bases at J, with 13 bases in the middle. This CDR3 is built from 15 residues. The DNA for the CDR3 is TGTGCCAGCAGCTTGGATCCGGGAGCATCCAATGAGCAGTTCTTC. It codes for CASSLDPGASNEQFF.